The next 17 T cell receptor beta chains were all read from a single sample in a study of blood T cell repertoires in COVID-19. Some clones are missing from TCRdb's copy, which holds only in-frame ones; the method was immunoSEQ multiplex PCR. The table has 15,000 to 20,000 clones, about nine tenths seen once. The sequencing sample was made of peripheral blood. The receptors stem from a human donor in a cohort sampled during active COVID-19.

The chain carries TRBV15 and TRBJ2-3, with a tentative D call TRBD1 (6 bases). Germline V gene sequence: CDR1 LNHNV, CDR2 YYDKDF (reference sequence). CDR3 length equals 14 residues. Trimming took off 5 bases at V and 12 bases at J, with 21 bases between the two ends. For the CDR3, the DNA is TGTGCCACCAGCCAGGGTGCGGCAGGGGCCACTCAGTATTTT. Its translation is CATSQGAAGATQYF.

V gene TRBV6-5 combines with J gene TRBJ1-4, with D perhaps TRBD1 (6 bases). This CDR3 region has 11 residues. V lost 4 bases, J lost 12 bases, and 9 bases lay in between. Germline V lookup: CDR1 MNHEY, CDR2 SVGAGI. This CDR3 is CASSSQGQLFF. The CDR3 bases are TGTGCCAGCAGTTCACAGGGCCAACTGTTTTTT.

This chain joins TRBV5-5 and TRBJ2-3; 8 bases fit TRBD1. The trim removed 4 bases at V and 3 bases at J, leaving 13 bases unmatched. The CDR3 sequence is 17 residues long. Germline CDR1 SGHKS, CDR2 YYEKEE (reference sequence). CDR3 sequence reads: CASSIPLGRGQTDTQYF. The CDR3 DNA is TGTGCCAGCAGCATCCCCCTTGGCAGGGGGCAAACAGATACGCAGTATTTT.

The CDR3 nucleotides read TGTGCCAGCAGCTTAGCCGGGACAGGCTATGGCTACACCTTC. Encoded protein: CASSLAGTGYGYTF. The V gene is TRBV7-2, the J gene TRBJ1-2, with TRBD1 identical over 8 bases. The CDR3 totals 14 residues. The V gene's germline CDR1 is SGHTA and CDR2 FQGNSA. V shed 0 bases and J 4 bases; nucleotides not matched to a gene: 1. The whole variable domain, remainder taken from reference TRBV7-2 and TRBJ1-2, is GAGVSQSPSNKVTEKGKDVELRCDPISGHTALYWYRQSLGQGLEFLIYFQGNSAPDKSGLPSDRFSAERTGGSVSTLTIQRTQQEDSAVYLCASSLAGTGYGYTFGSGTRLTVV.

CDR3 DNA sequence: TGTGCCAGCTCAGACTCGTCATTACTCCTGAGCTCCTACAATGAGCAGTTCTTC. Its protein is CASSDSSLLLSSYNEQFF. The V call is TRBV7-2, the J call TRBJ2-1; no definite D call. V was trimmed by 8 bases and J by 0 bases, leaving 23 bases between them. From germline, CDR1 is SGHTA and CDR2 FQGNSA. The CDR3 sequence is 18 residues long.

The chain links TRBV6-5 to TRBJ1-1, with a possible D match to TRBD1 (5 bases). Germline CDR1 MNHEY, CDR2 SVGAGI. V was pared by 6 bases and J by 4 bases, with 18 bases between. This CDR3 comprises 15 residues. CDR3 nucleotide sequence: TGTGCCAGCAGGGAGGGACGGACGTTGGGCACTGAAGCTTTCTTT. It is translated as CASREGRTLGTEAFF.

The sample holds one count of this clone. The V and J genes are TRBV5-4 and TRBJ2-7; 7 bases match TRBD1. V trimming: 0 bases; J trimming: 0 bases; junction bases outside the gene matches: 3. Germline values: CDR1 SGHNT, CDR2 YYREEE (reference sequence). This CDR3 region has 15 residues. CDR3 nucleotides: TGTGCCAGCAGCTTGGCGGGACAGAGCTCCTACGAGCAGTACTTC. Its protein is CASSLAGQSSYEQYF. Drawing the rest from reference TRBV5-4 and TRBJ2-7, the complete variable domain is ETGVTQSPTHLIKTRGQQVTLRCSSQSGHNTVSWYQQALGQGPQFIFQYYREEENGRGNFPPRFSGLQFPNYSSELNVNALELDDSALYLCASSLAGQSSYEQYFGPGTRLTVT.

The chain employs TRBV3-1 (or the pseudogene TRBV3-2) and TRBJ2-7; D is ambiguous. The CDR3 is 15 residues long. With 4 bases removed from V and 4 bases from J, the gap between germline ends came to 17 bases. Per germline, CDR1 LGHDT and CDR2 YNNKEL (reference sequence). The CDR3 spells CASSPAYGAEYEQYF. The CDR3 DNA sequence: TGTGCCAGCAGCCCCGCCTATGGAGCAGAGTACGAGCAGTACTTC.

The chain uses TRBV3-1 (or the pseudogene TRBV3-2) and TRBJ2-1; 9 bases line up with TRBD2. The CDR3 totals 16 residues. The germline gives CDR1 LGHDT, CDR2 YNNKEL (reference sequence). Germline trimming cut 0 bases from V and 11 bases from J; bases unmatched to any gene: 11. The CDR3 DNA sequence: TGTGCCAGCAGCCAAGAGTGGAGACTAGCGGCTTACAAGCAGTTCTTC. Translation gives CASSQEWRLAAYKQFF.

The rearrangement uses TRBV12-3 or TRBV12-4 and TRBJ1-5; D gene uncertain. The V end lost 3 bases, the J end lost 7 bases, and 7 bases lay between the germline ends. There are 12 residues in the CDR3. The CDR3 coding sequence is TGTGCCAGCAGTTTTCGGTTGCAGCCCCAGCATTTT. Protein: CASSFRLQPQHF.

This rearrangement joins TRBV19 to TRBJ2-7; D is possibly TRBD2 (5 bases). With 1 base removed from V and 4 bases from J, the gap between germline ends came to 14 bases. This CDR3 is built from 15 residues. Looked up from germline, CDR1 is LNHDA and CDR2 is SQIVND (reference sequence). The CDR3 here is CASSIGLGVRYEQYF. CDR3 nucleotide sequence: TGTGCCAGTAGTATAGGTTTGGGAGTCCGGTACGAGCAGTACTTC. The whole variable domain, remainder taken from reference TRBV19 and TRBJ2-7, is DGGITQSPKYLFRKEGQNVTLSCEQNLNHDAMYWYRQDPGQGLRLIYYSQIVNDFQKGDIAEGYSVSREKKESFPLTVTSAQKNPTAFYLCASSIGLGVRYEQYFGPGTRLTVT.

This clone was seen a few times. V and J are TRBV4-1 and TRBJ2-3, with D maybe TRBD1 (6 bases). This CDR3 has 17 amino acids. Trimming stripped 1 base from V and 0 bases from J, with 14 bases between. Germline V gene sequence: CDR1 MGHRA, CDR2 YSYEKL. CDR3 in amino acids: CASSQVGAYTSTDTQYF. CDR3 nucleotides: TGCGCCAGCAGCCAAGTGGGGGCTTACACTAGCACAGATACGCAGTATTTT.

The CDR3 region has the DNA TGCGCCAGCAGCCCGACAGGAGAATTCGGCAATGAGCAGTTCTTC. Translating it yields CASSPTGEFGNEQFF. The V gene is TRBV5-1, the J gene TRBJ2-1; D is perhaps TRBD1 (6 bases). Trimming shortened V by 4 bases and J by 6 bases, and 17 bases separated the two germline ends. Germline V gene lookup returns CDR1 SGHRS and CDR2 YFSETQ. The CDR3 consists of 15 residues.

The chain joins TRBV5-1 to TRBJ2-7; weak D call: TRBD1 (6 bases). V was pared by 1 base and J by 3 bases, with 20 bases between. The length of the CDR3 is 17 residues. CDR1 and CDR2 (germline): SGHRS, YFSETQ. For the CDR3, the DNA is TGCGCCAGCAGCTTGCCCTCCCGACAGGCCGACCGCTACGAGCAGTACTTC. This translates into CASSLPSRQADRYEQYF.

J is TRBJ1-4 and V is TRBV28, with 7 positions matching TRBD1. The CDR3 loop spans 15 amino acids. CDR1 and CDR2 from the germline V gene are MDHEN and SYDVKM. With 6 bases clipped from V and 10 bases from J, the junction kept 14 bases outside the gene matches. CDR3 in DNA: TGTGCCAGCAGCCAGACAGGGTGGGTCCGGGGAAAACTGTTTTTT. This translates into CASSQTGWVRGKLFF.

The CDR3, as DNA: TGTGCCAGCAGCTTGGGTCGCGCTTCTTACTCCTACGAGCAGTACTTC. This encodes CASSLGRASYSYEQYF. J is TRBJ2-7 and V is TRBV5-5; no reliable D call. Trimming pared 0 bases from V and 0 bases from J, leaving 13 bases between. CDR1 is SGHKS, CDR2 YYEKEE, per germline (reference sequence). There are 16 residues in the CDR3.

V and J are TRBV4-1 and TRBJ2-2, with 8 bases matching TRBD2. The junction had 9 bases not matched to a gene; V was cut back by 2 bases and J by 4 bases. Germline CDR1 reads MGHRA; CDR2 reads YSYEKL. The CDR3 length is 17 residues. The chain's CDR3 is CASSQPSGGEPTGELFF. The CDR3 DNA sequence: TGCGCCAGCAGCCAACCCTCCGGGGGGGAGCCCACCGGGGAGCTGTTTTTT.